The source of this T cell receptor (beta chain) is a study of cytomegalovirus exposure and HLA in healthy donors. Study-level findings and limits: HLA-A and HLA-B allele assignments for most subjects were reportedly predicted accurately using TCR beta sequences. CMV serostatus was the sole immune exposure information available.

Only one count was recorded for this clone. Its antigen is currently unknown. PCR primers comprised 60 Vbeta and 13 Jbeta primers. Clones were sequenced by immunoSEQ multiplex PCR, and TCRdb holds only the in-frame ones, with some missing. The sample shows 150,000 to 200,000 clones, over 75% of them seen only once. The CDR3 consists of 14 residues. Unmatched junction bases numbered 9, after V lost 6 bases and J lost 4 bases. In germline, CDR1 is SGHKS, CDR2 YYEKEE (reference sequence). Source material: PBMCs. The sequence was collected from a man aged 45-65 years in good health and CMV-seropositive. J is TRBJ2-7 and V is TRBV5-5; 8 positions agree with TRBD1. The CDR3 DNA is TGTGCCAGCACACGGACAGGGATACGGTACGAGCAGTACTTC. Translation: CASTRTGIRYEQYF.